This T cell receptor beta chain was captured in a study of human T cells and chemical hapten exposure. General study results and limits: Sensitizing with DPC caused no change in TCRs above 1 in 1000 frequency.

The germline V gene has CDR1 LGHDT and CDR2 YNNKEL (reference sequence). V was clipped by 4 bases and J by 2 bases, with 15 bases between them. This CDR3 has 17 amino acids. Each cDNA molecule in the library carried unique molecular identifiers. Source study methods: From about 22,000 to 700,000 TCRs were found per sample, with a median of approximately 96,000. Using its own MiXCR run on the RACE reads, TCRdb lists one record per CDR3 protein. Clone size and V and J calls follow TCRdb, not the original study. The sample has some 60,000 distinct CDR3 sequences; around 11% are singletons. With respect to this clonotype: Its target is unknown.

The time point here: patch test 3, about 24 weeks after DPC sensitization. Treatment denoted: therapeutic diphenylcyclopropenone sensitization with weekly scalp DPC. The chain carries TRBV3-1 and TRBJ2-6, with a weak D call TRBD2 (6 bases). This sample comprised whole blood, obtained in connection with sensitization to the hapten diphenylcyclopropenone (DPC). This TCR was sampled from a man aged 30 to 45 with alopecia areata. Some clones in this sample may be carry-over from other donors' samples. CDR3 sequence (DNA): TGTGCCAGCAGCCCCATCCACGGGGGAGCTGGGGCCAACGTCCTGACTTTC. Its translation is CASSPIHGGAGANVLTF.